This T cell receptor (beta chain) is from a study of blood T cell repertoires in COVID-19. Study details: Donors in the United States, Italy and Spain gave samples during acute or convalescent COVID-19. From T cells, B-cell-depleted T cells, or PBMCs came the material, which was cDNA or gDNA.

Trimming removed 5 bases from V and 3 bases from J; junction bases left unmatched: 9. Germline CDR1 LNHNV, CDR2 YYDKDF (reference sequence). The length of the CDR3 is 15 residues. As originally analysed: Estimated nucleated cell counts came from reference gene primer amplification. Assay: immunoSEQ multiplex PCR; the TCRdb copy retains only in-frame clones and omits some. V and J calls and clone size are those listed in that table; D and trimming were worked out from the DNA. Of tens of thousands of clones listed, about 80% are singletons. The receptor comes from an elderly man with acute or convalescent COVID-19. Sequenced material: peripheral blood. This chain joins TRBV15 and TRBJ1-2, with 7 bases lining up with TRBD1. Here the CDR3 DNA reads TGTGCCACCAGCCGAAGATCTACAGGGGACTATGGCTACACCTTC. It specifies CATSRRSTGDYGYTF.